This TCR beta chain was identified in a study of CXCR3-negative and CXCR3-positive naive CD8 T cells. In preparing the TRB cDNA libraries, 5' RACE with UMI labels was used. For each CDR3 protein, TCRdb gives one entry from its re-call of the 5' RACE reads, without DNA. This repertoire includes some 140,000 distinct CDR3 sequences. The CDR3 runs 13 residues. Germline-derived CDR1 and CDR2 are SGHRS and YFSETQ. Whole-study findings and limits: Naive cells with CXCR3 showed TRB CDR3s that were more hydrophobic than those in CXCR3-negative naive cells.

As for this clonotype: Its antigen is unidentified.

The V call is TRBV5-1, the J call TRBJ1-2. The clonotype comes from a human donor in good health. Some clones in this sample may be carry-over from other donors' samples. The sample consisted of naive CXCR3+ CD8+ T cells from blood. Subset: CD45RO-CCR7+CD27+CD95- naive CD8+ T cells expressing CXCR3 (TNR3+). CDR3 sequence: CASSSPLNYGYTF.